This T cell receptor (beta chain) originates from a study of blood T cells in healthy people across ages. Study-wide findings and caveats: In long-lived donors, naive CD4+ cell counts and diversity exceeded those of aged donors.

Next came a second PCR, run for about 6 to 12 cycles, which used a sample-barcoded 5' primer along with a J-beta primer mix. Each cDNA molecule carried a tag from a template-switch adaptor that contained 12 random nucleotides. TCRdb re-analysed the 5' RACE reads in MiXCR, keeping a single row per CDR3 protein. There are hundreds of thousands of distinct CDR3 sequences in the sample; roughly 25% occur only once, and more than 7.5% lies in the top ten. With regard to this clonotype: As yet, its antigen is unknown.

V lost 5 bases to trimming and J lost 3 bases; unmatched junction nucleotides: 2. Per germline, CDR1 SGHTA and CDR2 FQGNSA. The CDR3 is made up of 14 amino acids. These data are also associated with another study on T cells of mothers and their children. That work states: Donation came from three healthy Caucasian mothers together with their six children.

The chain is built from TRBV7-2 and TRBJ1-4; 8 positions match TRBD1. The source is a boy younger than 18 in good health. The sequencing sample was made of blood. Written as DNA, the CDR3 is TGTGCCAGCAGCAAACAGGGGGCTAATGAAAAACTGTTTTTT. Its protein is CASSKQGANEKLFF.